The next 3 T cell receptor beta chains were all read from a single sample in a study of blood T cells in healthy people across ages. Primers used in a second PCR of roughly 6 to 12 cycles were a sample-barcoded 5' primer and a J-beta primer mix. TCRdb recomputed calls from the 5' RACE reads with MiXCR, one row per CDR3 protein. The table lists 800,000 to 1,000,000 distinct CDR3 sequences, 48% of them singletons. The sequenced sample was blood. The source is a man aged 25-45 years in good health.

This clonotype was detected only once. The V gene is TRBV15, the J gene TRBJ1-2; perhaps TRBD1 as D (5 bases). The CDR3 covers 16 residues. Trimming took 1 base from V and 7 from J, leaving 19 bases between them. Germline CDR1 LNHNV, CDR2 YYDKDF (reference sequence). The CDR3, as DNA: TGTGCCACCAGCAGAGTACTGACGGGACGGGGAAGTGGCTACACCTTC. Protein: CATSRVLTGRGSGYTF.

This clonotype appeared many times. The chain has TRBV20-1 and TRBJ2-5; no clear D gene. Trimming left V 4 bases short and J 5 bases short, with 11 bases between. Germline V CDR1 and CDR2: DFQATT, SNEGSKA (reference sequence). There are 12 residues in the CDR3. The CDR3 DNA is TGCAGTGCTATAGCTCACAAGGAGACCCAGTACTTC. Translated: CSAIAHKETQYF.

The gene calls are TRBV28 and TRBJ2-3, with 7 positions matching TRBD1. The CDR3 is 17 amino acids. Germline V gene sequence: CDR1 MDHEN, CDR2 SYDVKM. The junction had 13 bases not matched to a gene; V was cut back by 5 bases and J by 2 bases. The CDR3, as DNA: TGTGCCAGCAGTCCCCAGGACAGGATGGGAGACACAGATACGCAGTATTTT. Amino acid sequence: CASSPQDRMGDTDTQYF.